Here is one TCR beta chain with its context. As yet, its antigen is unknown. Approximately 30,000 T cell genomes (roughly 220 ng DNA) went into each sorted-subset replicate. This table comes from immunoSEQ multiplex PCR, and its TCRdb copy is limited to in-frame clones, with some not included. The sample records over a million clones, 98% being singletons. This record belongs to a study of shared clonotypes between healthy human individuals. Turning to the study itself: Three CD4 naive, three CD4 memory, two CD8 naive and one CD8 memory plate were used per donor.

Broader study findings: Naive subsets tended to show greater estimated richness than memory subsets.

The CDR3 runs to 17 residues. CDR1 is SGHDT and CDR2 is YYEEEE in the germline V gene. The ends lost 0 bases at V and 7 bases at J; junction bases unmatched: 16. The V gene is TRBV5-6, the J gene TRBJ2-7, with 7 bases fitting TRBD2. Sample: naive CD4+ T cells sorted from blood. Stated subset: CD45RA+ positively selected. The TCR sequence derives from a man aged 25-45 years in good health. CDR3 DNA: TGTGCCAGCAGCTTGGCCCTGGCTAGCGGATTACGTGGGGAGCAGTACTTC. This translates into CASSLALASGLRGEQYF.